The 15 T cell receptor beta chains below were found in one sample sequenced in a study of regulatory T cells. Amplification used 52 TRBV primers and 13 TRBJ primers. Libraries were prepared by immunoSEQ multiplex PCR; TCRdb keeps only in-frame clonotypes and omits some of them. The top ten clones hold roughly 32% of a sample with around 15,000 clones, roughly 90% of them seen once. Sequenced material: CD8+ T cells sorted from blood. Receptors originate from a young adult with CD3G deficiency.

The chain couples TRBV5-6 to TRBJ2-1; D is ambiguous. The CDR3 totals 15 residues. The V end lost 4 bases, the J end lost 2 bases, and 13 bases lay between the germline ends. CDR1 and CDR2 from the germline V gene are SGHDT and YYEEEE. The CDR3 is CASSPESSAYNEQFF. The DNA for the CDR3 is TGTGCCAGCAGCCCCGAAAGCTCGGCCTACAATGAGCAGTTCTTC.

This chain uses TRBV7-9 with TRBJ2-3; 9 bases line up with TRBD1. Germline V gene sequence: CDR1 SEHNR, CDR2 FQNEAQ (reference sequence). This CDR3 has 15 amino acids. J gave up 0 bases and V 4 bases, and 2 bases lay outside the gene matches. The CDR3 nucleotides read TGTGCCAGCAGCTCGACAGGGGGAAGCACAGATACGCAGTATTTT. Amino acid sequence: CASSSTGGSTDTQYF.

The chain is built from TRBV6-5 and TRBJ2-7; D uncertain. The CDR3 extends over 13 amino acids. Germline CDR1 reads MNHEY; CDR2 reads SVGAGI. Trimming pared 9 bases from V and 0 bases from J, leaving 12 bases between. The CDR3 DNA reads as TGTGCCAGTTCAGACACTGACTCCTACGAGCAGTACTTC. Translation gives CASSDTDSYEQYF.

The chain employs TRBV15 and TRBJ1-6, with no clear D. This CDR3 contains 15 residues. With 1 base removed from V and 7 bases from J, the gap between germline ends came to 11 bases. The germline gives CDR1 LNHNV, CDR2 YYDKDF (reference sequence). This CDR3 is CATSRARTDNSPLHF. In nucleotides, the CDR3 is TGTGCCACCAGCAGAGCCCGGACGGACAATTCACCCCTCCACTTT.

The CDR3 DNA reads as TGTGCCAGAGGCCCCTTGAACACTGAAGCTTTCTTT. Translating it yields CARGPLNTEAFF. The J gene is TRBJ1-1, the V gene TRBV2; D is uncertain. Per germline, CDR1 SNHLY and CDR2 FYNNEI. CDR3 length: 12 amino acids. The V and J ends lost 9 bases and 0 bases respectively, with 8 bases between them.

This sequence joins TRBV29-1 and TRBJ2-7, with D perhaps assigned TRBD1 or TRBD2 (5 bases each). Looked up from germline, CDR1 is SQVTM and CDR2 is ANQGSEA. This CDR3 spans 14 amino acids. CDR3 residues: CRKGVASGSYEQYV. The CDR3 coding sequence is TGCAGAAAAGGGGTGGCCAGCGGCTCCTACGAGCAGTACGTC.

In this sample, this clone is medium-sized. This CDR3 is also generated by other DNA sequences in the sample. V is TRBV11-2 and J is TRBJ2-7, with TRBD2 matching over 8 bases. J gave up 4 bases and V 0 bases, and 5 bases lay outside the gene matches. The CDR3 runs 15 residues. The germline V gene has CDR1 SGHAT and CDR2 FQNNGV. CDR3 DNA sequence: TGTGCCAGCAGCTTAGAGGCTAGCGGGCGGTACGAGCAGTACTTC. Protein sequence: CASSLEASGRYEQYF.

The gene calls are TRBV25-1 and TRBJ2-3; D not resolved. Per germline, CDR1 MGHDK and CDR2 SYGVNS. The CDR3 is made up of 11 amino acids. Trimming cost V 6 bases and J 4 bases, with 5 bases left between them. Written as DNA, the CDR3 is TGTGCCAGCAGGCATGCAGATACGCAGTATTTT. Translation: CASRHADTQYF.

The V and J genes are TRBV10-2 and TRBJ2-7, with D possibly being TRBD1 (6 bases). Trimming took off 3 bases at V and 5 bases at J, with 11 bases between the two ends. Per germline, CDR1 WSHSY and CDR2 SAAADI. This CDR3 has 13 amino acids. CDR3: CASSETGSHEQYF. The CDR3 region has the DNA TGCGCCAGCAGTGAAACAGGGTCCCACGAGCAGTACTTC.

This clone was seen just once. The rearrangement joins TRBV29-1 to TRBJ1-2; D ambiguous. Per the germline V gene, CDR1 is SQVTM and CDR2 is ANQGSEA. The CDR3 runs 11 residues. Trimming cost V 7 bases and J 4 bases, with 10 bases left between them. The CDR3 loop is CSGIGFYGYTF. CDR3 DNA sequence: TGCAGCGGTATCGGCTTCTATGGCTACACCTTC.

The chain joins TRBV19 to TRBJ2-2; 9 bases are a match to TRBD2. This CDR3 has 15 amino acids. Germline CDR1 is LNHDA and CDR2 is SQIVND (reference sequence). With 8 bases clipped from V and 6 bases from J, the junction kept 10 bases outside the gene matches. CDR3 DNA sequence: TGTGCCAGTTCCCCGACTAGCGGCCTAGCCGGGGAGCTGTTTTTT. Protein sequence: CASSPTSGLAGELFF. Filled out from reference TRBV19 and TRBJ2-2, the complete variable domain reads DGGITQSPKYLFRKEGQNVTLSCEQNLNHDAMYWYRQDPGQGLRLIYYSQIVNDFQKGDIAEGYSVSREKKESFPLTVTSAQKNPTAFYLCASSPTSGLAGELFFGEGSRLTVL.

This chain joins TRBV7-6 and TRBJ2-7; D not certain. The CDR3 consists of 14 residues. Germline V gene sequence: CDR1 SGHVS, CDR2 FNYEAQ. The ends were cut back, 1 base at V and 0 bases at J, with 7 bases in the middle. The CDR3 DNA follows: TGTGCCAGCAGCTTAGGGGGAATCTCCTACGAGCAGTACTTC. This translates into CASSLGGISYEQYF.

The chain has TRBV19 and TRBJ2-7; weak D call: TRBD2 (6 bases). Germline V gene sequence: CDR1 LNHDA, CDR2 SQIVND (reference sequence). Trimming took 6 bases from V and 6 from J, leaving 9 bases between them. The CDR3 loop spans 11 amino acids. CDR3 coding DNA: TGTGCCAGTAGGGGGGGAACCGAGCAGTACTTC. It codes for CASRGGTEQYF.

The V gene is TRBV5-1, the J gene TRBJ2-7; D is perhaps TRBD1 (5 bases). Germline V gene data show CDR1 as SGHRS and CDR2 as YFSETQ. This CDR3 is 14 amino acids long. The V end lost 0 bases, the J end lost 0 bases, and 7 bases lay between the germline ends. The CDR3: CASSLADSSYEQYF. In nucleotides, the CDR3 is TGCGCCAGCAGCTTGGCAGACAGCTCCTACGAGCAGTACTTC.

The J gene is TRBJ2-7, the V gene TRBV11-2, with D unclear. Germline V lookup: CDR1 SGHAT, CDR2 FQNNGV. This CDR3 is built from 12 residues. With 1 base removed from V and 8 bases from J, the gap between germline ends came to 9 bases. The CDR3 here is CASSLGSNKQYF. CDR3 in DNA: TGTGCCAGCAGCTTAGGGAGCAACAAGCAGTACTTC.